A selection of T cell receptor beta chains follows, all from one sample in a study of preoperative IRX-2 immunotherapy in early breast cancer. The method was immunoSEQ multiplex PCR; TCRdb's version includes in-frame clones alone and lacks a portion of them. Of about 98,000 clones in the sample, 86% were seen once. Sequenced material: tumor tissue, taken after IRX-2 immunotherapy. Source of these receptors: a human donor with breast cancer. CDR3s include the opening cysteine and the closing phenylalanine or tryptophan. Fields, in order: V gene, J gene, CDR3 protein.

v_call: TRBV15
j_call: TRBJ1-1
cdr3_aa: CATSRGQNQNTEAFF

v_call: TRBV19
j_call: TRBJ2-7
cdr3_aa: CASSPTGSSYEQYF

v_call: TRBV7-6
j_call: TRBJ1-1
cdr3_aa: CASSLGRTGVEAFF

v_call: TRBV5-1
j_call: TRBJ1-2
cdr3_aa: CASSLVVQGNGYTF

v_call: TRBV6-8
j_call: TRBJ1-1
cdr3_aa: CASSAEDTEAFF

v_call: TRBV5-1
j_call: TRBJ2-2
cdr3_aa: CASSRGLAANTGELFF

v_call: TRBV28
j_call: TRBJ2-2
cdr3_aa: CASTTDAWGQANTGELFF

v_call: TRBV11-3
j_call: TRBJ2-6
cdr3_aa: CASSAAGRVRSEANVLTF

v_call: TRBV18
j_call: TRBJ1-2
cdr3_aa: CASSHTVENYGYTF

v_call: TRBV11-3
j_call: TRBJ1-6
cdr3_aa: CASSSSGGFSPLHF

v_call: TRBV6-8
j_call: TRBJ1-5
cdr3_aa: CASSRQGSARDQPQHF

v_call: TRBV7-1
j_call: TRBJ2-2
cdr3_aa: CASSLEGITGELFF

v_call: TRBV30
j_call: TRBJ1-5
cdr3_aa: CAWSRTSNQPQHF

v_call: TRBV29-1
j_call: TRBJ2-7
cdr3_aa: CSVVSRLAGGLHYEQYF

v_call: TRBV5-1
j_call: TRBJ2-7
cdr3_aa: CASSLGTGSMNEQYF

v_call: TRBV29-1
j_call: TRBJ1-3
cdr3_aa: CSVVGGSGNTIYF

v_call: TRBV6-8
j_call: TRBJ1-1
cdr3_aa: CATSPSGRLEAFF

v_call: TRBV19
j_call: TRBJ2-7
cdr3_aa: CASSPSRMSYEQYF

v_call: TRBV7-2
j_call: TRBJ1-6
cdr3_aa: CASSAFARGGNSPLHF

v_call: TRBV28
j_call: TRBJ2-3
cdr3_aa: CASSRGGAFTDTQYF

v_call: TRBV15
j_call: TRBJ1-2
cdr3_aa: CATSRVKDLLYGYTF

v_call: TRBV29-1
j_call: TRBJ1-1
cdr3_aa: CSVGQGSGNTEAFF

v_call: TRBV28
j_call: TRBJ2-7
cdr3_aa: CASERSSYEQYF

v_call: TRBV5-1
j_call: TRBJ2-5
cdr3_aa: CASMKRADQETQYF

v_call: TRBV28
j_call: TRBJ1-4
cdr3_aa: CASRTGAEKLFF

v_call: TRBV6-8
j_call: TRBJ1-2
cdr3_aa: CASSLFPQVDRETRGYTF

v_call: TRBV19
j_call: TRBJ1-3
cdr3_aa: CASSWDLYSGNTIYF

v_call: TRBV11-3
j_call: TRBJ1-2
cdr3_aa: CASSKDRGANYGYTF

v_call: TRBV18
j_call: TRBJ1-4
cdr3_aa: CASSPDRATATNEKLFF

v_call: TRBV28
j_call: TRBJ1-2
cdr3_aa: CASRVTNNYGYTF

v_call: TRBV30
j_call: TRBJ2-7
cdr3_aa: CAWSVNYEQYF

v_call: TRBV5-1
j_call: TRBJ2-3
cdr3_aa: CASSQSTRQTDTQYF

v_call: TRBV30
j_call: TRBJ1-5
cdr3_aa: CAWSVGQVSNQPQHF

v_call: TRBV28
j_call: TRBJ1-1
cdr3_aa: CASSSGTGGATEAFF

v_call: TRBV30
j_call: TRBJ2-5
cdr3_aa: CAWSHAVRKETQYF

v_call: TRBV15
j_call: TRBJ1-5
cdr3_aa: CATSRERTANQPQHF

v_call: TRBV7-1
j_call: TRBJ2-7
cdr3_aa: CASSSAAGPSYEQYF

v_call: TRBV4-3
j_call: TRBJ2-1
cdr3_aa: CASSHPALAQNEQFF

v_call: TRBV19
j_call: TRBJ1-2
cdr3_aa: CASKPDNNYGYTF

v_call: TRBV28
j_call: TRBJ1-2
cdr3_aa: CASHAEGNYGYTF